A selection of T cell receptor beta chains follows, all from one sample in a study of CD8+ T cells in alopecia areata. Assay used: immunoSEQ multiplex PCR; TCRdb lists only in-frame clones, some missing. The table includes under 250,000 clones, about 58% detected once. This sample comprised CD4+ T cells sorted from blood, obtained at week 4, from a patient treated with tofacitinib. These receptors were taken from a human donor with alopecia areata. CDR3s include the opening cysteine and the closing phenylalanine or tryptophan. The order of the fields is V gene, clone size, J gene, CDR3 protein. Clone size is given for some rows only: seen once, a few or many times, or a class if the clone is expanded.

TRBV15	once	TRBJ2-5	CATSRDHGGEETQYF
TRBV29-1	NA	TRBJ1-1	CSGTRDSNTEAFF
TRBV4-1	NA	TRBJ2-3	CASSQAPGQPLDTQYF
TRBV29-1	NA	TRBJ1-2	CSVPTGISPGQTNGYTF
TRBV30	NA	TRBJ1-2	CAWSDTNYGYTF
TRBV30	NA	TRBJ1-2	CAWRSAGSDGYTF
TRBV11-2	NA	TRBJ1-1	CASSLEVAMNTEAFF
TRBV30	NA	TRBJ2-3	CAWSPLQSDTQYF
TRBV5-6	once	TRBJ2-7	CASSSSSYEQYF
TRBV7-2	NA	TRBJ1-2	CASSTSPTLGYTF
TRBV25-1	NA	TRBJ1-1	CASNNAKNTEAFF
TRBV30	NA	TRBJ1-5	CAWSVEGNQPQHF
TRBV30	few	TRBJ1-2	CAWNPYGGSYGYTF
TRBV29-1	NA	TRBJ1-2	CSAMREGVPGYTF
TRBV29-1	once	TRBJ2-1	CSSTGLAGGIGNEQFF
TRBV18	NA	TRBJ2-5	CASSPDGKTQYF
TRBV30	NA	TRBJ1-1	CAWSRANTEAFF
TRBV30	NA	TRBJ1-2	CAWNRERVNYGYTF
TRBV11-2	NA	TRBJ1-6	CASSADSISPLHF
TRBV7-2	NA	TRBJ1-5	CASSYRGDQPQHF
TRBV29-1	NA	TRBJ2-3	CSVRRAGTDTQYF
TRBV29-1	few	TRBJ2-5	CSVRTGNVETQYF
TRBV11-3	few	TRBJ1-4	CASSLVFDEKLFF
TRBV29-1	NA	TRBJ1-2	CSVRQGLPLYF
TRBV2	NA	TRBJ2-7	CASSETQSGSYEQYF
TRBV7-2	NA	TRBJ1-2	CASRLIRENYGYTF
TRBV5-1	NA	TRBJ2-7	CASNGDSHSYEQYF
TRBV29-1	NA	TRBJ1-2	CSVPSGTGAGYTF
TRBV4-3	NA	TRBJ2-6	CASSQTGSSGANVLTF
TRBV7-8	NA	TRBJ2-5	CASAAFRKETQYF
TRBV25-1	NA	TRBJ1-5	CASSRTGAGAQHF
TRBV30	few	TRBJ2-4	CAWSDQGRAKNIQYF
TRBV29-1	NA	TRBJ2-3	CSVAPVGLGTDTQYF
TRBV29-1	NA	TRBJ2-4	CSVGRDRGNIQYF
TRBV11-2	few	TRBJ1-4	CASSPMGFAEKLFF
TRBV6-5	NA	TRBJ1-2	CASSRVGTNYGYTF
TRBV6-5	few	TRBJ1-1	CASRMTGLNTEAFF
TRBV18	few	TRBJ1-3	CASSAGGGVTGNTIYF
TRBV4-3	few	TRBJ2-7	CASSPETSGQSYEQYF
TRBV7-9	NA	TRBJ2-4	CASSGQGGDKNIQYF
TRBV29-1	NA	TRBJ2-3	CSVVFSADTQYF